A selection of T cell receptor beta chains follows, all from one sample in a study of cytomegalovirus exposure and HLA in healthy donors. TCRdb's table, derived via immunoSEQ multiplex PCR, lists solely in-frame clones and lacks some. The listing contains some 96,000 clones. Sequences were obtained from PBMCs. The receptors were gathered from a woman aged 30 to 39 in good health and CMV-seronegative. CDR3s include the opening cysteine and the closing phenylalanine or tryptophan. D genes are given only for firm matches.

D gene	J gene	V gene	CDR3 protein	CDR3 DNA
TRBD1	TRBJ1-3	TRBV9	CASSADRGSGNTIYF	TGTGCCAGCAGCGCGGACAGGGGATCTGGAAACACCATATATTTT
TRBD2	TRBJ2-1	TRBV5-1	CASRVRREGHQPYNEQFF	TGCGCCAGCCGGGTCCGGCGGGAGGGCCATCAACCCTACAATGAGCAGTTCTTC
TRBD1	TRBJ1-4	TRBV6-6	CASSGQGALNEKLFF	TGTGCCAGCAGTGGACAGGGGGCTCTTAATGAAAAACTGTTTTTT
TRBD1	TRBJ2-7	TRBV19	CASSPVATGAYEQYF	TGTGCCAGTAGTCCAGTAGCGACAGGGGCCTACGAGCAGTACTTC
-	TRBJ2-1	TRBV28	CASSFRYNEQFF	TGTGCCAGCAGTTTCCGGTACAATGAGCAGTTCTTC
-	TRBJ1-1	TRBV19	CASSLGGGTEAFF	TGTGCCAGTAGTCTGGGGGGGGGCACTGAAGCTTTCTTT
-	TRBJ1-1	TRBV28	CASSLARGLNTEAFF	TGTGCCAGCAGTTTGGCCAGGGGTCTGAACACTGAAGCTTTCTTT
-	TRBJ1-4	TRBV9	CASSVHLGRDEKLFF	TGTGCCAGCAGCGTACACCTAGGCAGAGACGAAAAACTGTTTTTT
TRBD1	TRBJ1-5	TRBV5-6	CASTLLRGQGVEAQHF	TGTGCCAGCACCCTTCTTCGGGGACAGGGGGTCGAAGCCCAGCATTTT
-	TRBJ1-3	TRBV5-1	CASGEEDSGNTIYF	TGCGCCAGCGGTGAAGAGGACTCTGGAAACACCATATATTTT
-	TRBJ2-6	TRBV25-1	CASNPGSGANVLTF	TGTGCCAGTAACCCAGGGTCTGGGGCCAACGTCCTGACTTTC
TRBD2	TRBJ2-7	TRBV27	CASSSKVAGGPISYEQYF	TGTGCCAGCAGTTCCAAGGTGGCGGGAGGGCCTATATCCTACGAGCAGTACTTC
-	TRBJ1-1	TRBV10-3	CAAGDELNTEAFF	TGTGCCGCAGGGGACGAACTGAACACTGAAGCTTTCTTT
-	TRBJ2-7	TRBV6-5	CASSWSEGGEQYF	TGTGCCAGCAGTTGGTCCGAAGGGGGCGAGCAGTACTTC
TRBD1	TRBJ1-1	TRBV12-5	CASGLVIQGITEAFF	TGTGCTAGTGGTTTGGTTATACAGGGGATCACTGAAGCTTTCTTT
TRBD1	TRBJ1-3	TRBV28	CASSDRGLRSSGNTIYF	TGTGCCAGCAGTGACAGGGGGCTTCGGAGCTCTGGAAACACCATATATTTT
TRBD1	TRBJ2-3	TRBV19	CASRQGTDTQYF	TGTGCCAGTCGACAGGGAACGGATACGCAGTATTTT
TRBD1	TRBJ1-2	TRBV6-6	CASSSRDRWSYGYTF	TGTGCCAGCAGTTCCAGGGACAGGTGGAGCTATGGCTACACCTTC
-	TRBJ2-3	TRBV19	CASSEQVLRTDTQYF	TGTGCCAGTAGCGAACAGGTCCTCCGCACAGATACGCAGTATTTT
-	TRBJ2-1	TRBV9	CASSVVPGPSYNEQFF	TGTGCCAGCAGCGTAGTCCCAGGGCCTTCCTACAATGAGCAGTTCTTC
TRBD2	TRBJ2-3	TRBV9	CASSSPGTSGNRYF	TGTGCCAGCAGCAGTCCCGGGACTAGCGGCAACAGGTATTTT
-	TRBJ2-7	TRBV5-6	CASSSRAGNPLYEQYF	TGTGCCAGCAGTAGTAGGGCGGGGAATCCCCTCTACGAGCAGTACTTC
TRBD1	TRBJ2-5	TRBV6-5	CASGRGQFQETQYF	TGTGCCAGCGGTAGGGGACAGTTTCAAGAGACCCAGTACTTC
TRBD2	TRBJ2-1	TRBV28	CASSPTLAGGPHEQFF	TGTGCCAGCAGTCCCACACTAGCGGGAGGGCCGCATGAGCAGTTCTTC
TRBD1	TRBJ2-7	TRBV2	CASSIGGAYEQYF	TGTGCCAGCAGTATAGGGGGCGCCTACGAGCAGTACTTC
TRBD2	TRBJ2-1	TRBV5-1	CASSLASGSPRGGEQFF	TGCGCCAGCAGCTTAGCTAGCGGGAGTCCACGCGGCGGTGAGCAGTTCTTC
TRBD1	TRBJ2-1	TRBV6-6	CAVAKGAAYNEQFF	TGTGCCGTTGCAAAGGGGGCAGCCTACAATGAGCAGTTCTTC
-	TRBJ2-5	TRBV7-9	CASSPGMKTQYF	TGTGCCAGCAGCCCAGGGATGAAGACCCAGTACTTC
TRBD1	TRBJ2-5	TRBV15	CATSRGVVPDRRYQETQYF	TGTGCCACCAGCAGAGGGGTAGTCCCGGACAGGCGGTACCAAGAGACCCAGTACTTC
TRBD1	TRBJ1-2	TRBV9	CASSVEQGYGYTF	TGTGCCAGCAGCGTAGAACAGGGGTACGGCTACACCTTC
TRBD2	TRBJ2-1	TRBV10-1	CASSEKASGAYNEQFF	TGCGCCAGCAGTGAGAAGGCTAGCGGGGCCTACAATGAGCAGTTCTTC
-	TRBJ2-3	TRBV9	CASSNRAAATDTQYF	TGTGCCAGCAGCAACAGAGCGGCGGCCACAGATACGCAGTATTTT
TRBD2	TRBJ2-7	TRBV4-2	CASSQSGLAPYEQYF	TGTGCCAGCAGCCAATCGGGACTAGCCCCCTACGAGCAGTACTTC
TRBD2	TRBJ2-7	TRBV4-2	CASSQVFSGGIYEQYF	TGTGCCAGCAGCCAAGTATTCAGCGGGGGAATCTACGAGCAGTACTTC
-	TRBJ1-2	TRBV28	CASSLYLRDSRNGYTF	TGTGCCAGCAGTTTATACCTTCGGGACTCGCGGAATGGCTACACCTTC